Shown below are 19 T cell receptor beta chains from a single sample sequenced in a study of blood T cell repertoires in COVID-19 (dated by TCRdb to the early 2020s). Preparation of the library involved the immunoSEQ multiplex PCR assay. Here the immuneACCESS table is served through TCRdb, limited to in-frame sequences with V and J called. Missing clones are a known gap in these copies; in checked studies unresolved V genes cover under half, and the rest lacks a known reason. Present in this sample are fewer than 300,000 clones, 85% to 90% of which were seen just once. The ten largest account for 15% to 17% of the sample. The material sequenced was PBMCs or T cells enriched from blood (not recorded which). Receptor source: a young man who had recovered from COVID-19.

The sample holds a few counts of this clone. The genes are TRBV10-3 and TRBJ1-4; TRBD1 matches 7 bases. J gave up 8 bases and V 6 bases, and 6 bases lay outside the gene matches. Germline values: CDR1 ENHRY, CDR2 SYGVKD. CDR3 length: 13 amino acids. In DNA, the CDR3 is TGTGCCATCAGAGCGCAAGGGGGCGAAAAACTGTTTTTT. Protein product: CAIRAQGGEKLFF.

This chain uses TRBV5-5 with TRBJ2-5; a possible D gene is TRBD1 (6 bases). The CDR3 is 14 residues long. From germline, CDR1 is SGHKS and CDR2 YYEKEE (reference sequence). Trimming stripped 2 bases from V and 4 bases from J, with 12 bases between. CDR3 sequence: CASSFGTQVETQYF. The DNA of the CDR3 is TGTGCCAGCAGCTTCGGGACACAAGTAGAGACCCAGTACTTC.

In this sample, this clone turned up once. The J gene is TRBJ2-3, the V gene TRBV2; 8 bases are shared with TRBD2. Losses at the gene ends were 5 bases for V and 0 bases for J; bases not matched to a gene: 10. Germline CDR1 SNHLY, CDR2 FYNNEI. This CDR3 is built from 17 residues. The CDR3 spells CASSRYLLADSTDTQYF. CDR3 in DNA: TGTGCCAGCAGTAGATACTTACTAGCGGATAGCACAGATACGCAGTATTTT.

V is TRBV18 and J is TRBJ2-1; D not certain. This CDR3 contains 15 residues. Per the germline V gene, CDR1 is KGHSH and CDR2 is LQKENI. The V and J ends lost 0 bases and 6 bases respectively, with 12 bases between them. The CDR3: CASSPPASPGNEQFF. The CDR3 DNA is TGTGCCAGCTCACCACCGGCTTCCCCGGGCAATGAGCAGTTCTTC.

The chain has TRBV6-5 and TRBJ2-2, with D hard to call. The CDR3 loop spans 13 amino acids. CDR1 is MNHEY, CDR2 SVGAGI, per germline. Trimming shortened V by 5 bases and J by 3 bases, and 7 bases separated the two germline ends. CDR3 DNA sequence: TGTGCCAGCAGTAACACAGACACCGGGGAGCTGTTTTTT. This gives the protein CASSNTDTGELFF.

The chain uses TRBV4-2 and TRBJ2-5; the D gene is possibly TRBD2 (7 bases). The germline V gene encodes CDR1 LGHNA and CDR2 YNFKEQ. Trimming took off 0 bases at V and 3 bases at J, with 14 bases between the two ends. This CDR3 has 16 amino acids. The CDR3 DNA reads TGTGCCAGCAGCCAAGATTGGGGGGGGCCAGAAGAGACCCAGTACTTC. This encodes CASSQDWGGPEETQYF.

The chain combines TRBV6-1 with TRBJ2-7; D not resolved. Germline V gene sequence: CDR1 MNHNS, CDR2 SASEGT. V lost 3 bases and J 3 bases, leaving 15 bases between the germline ends. CDR3 size: 15 residues. CDR3 region: CASSDFSPSFYEQYF. The CDR3 DNA follows: TGTGCCAGCAGTGATTTCTCTCCGAGCTTCTACGAGCAGTACTTC.

This chain links TRBV7-9 with TRBJ1-4; TRBD1 might be the D (6 bases). The V end was cut by 2 bases, the J end by 0 bases, with 10 bases between. In germline, CDR1 is SEHNR, CDR2 FQNEAQ (reference sequence). The length of the CDR3 is 16 residues. CDR3 bases: TGTGCCAGCAGCTTATCTCGACAGGCAACTAATGAAAAACTGTTTTTT. Amino acid sequence: CASSLSRQATNEKLFF. The whole variable domain, filled in from reference TRBV7-9 and TRBJ1-4, reads DTGVSQNPRHKITKRGQNVTFRCDPISEHNRLYWYRQTLGQGPEFLTYFQNEAQLEKSRLLSDRFSAERPKGSFSTLEIQRTEQGDSAMYLCASSLSRQATNEKLFFGSGTQLSVL.

This clone is a singleton in its sample. The V gene is TRBV6-5, the J gene TRBJ1-2; a possible D gene is TRBD1 (5 bases). This CDR3 contains 14 residues. V dropped 10 bases and J dropped 7 bases, with 22 bases sitting between them. Germline-derived CDR1 and CDR2 are MNHEY and SVGAGI. This chain's CDR3 is CATPHQEQVPGYTF. The CDR3 bases are TGTGCCACCCCGCACCAGGAACAGGTTCCTGGCTACACCTTC.

The chain is built from TRBV29-1 and TRBJ1-1; TRBD1 matches 8 bases. The CDR3 runs 15 residues. V lost 8 bases and J lost 7; bases outside the gene matches: 18. CDR1 and CDR2 (germline): SQVTM, ANQGSEA. CDR3 region: CSSTGVQVGIGEAFF. The CDR3 DNA sequence: TGCAGCTCGACAGGGGTACAGGTGGGAATCGGTGAAGCTTTCTTT.

This chain uses TRBV28 with TRBJ2-3, with 8 nucleotides matching TRBD2. Unmatched junction bases numbered 9, after V lost 2 bases and J lost 5 bases. This CDR3 contains 16 residues. CDR1 is MDHEN and CDR2 is SYDVKM in the germline V gene. CDR3 sequence (DNA): TGTGCCAGCAGTTTAGGTAGCGGGACAAGGCTAGATACGCAGTATTTT. Protein product: CASSLGSGTRLDTQYF.

The J gene is TRBJ1-3, the V gene TRBV5-1; TRBD1 might be the D (6 bases). Germline lookup yields CDR1 SGHRS and CDR2 YFSETQ. V was clipped by 0 bases and J by 0 bases, with 13 bases between them. The CDR3 is 17 residues long. For the CDR3, the DNA is TGCGCCAGCAGCTTGGCGGGCGGACAGACCTCTGGAAACACCATATATTTT. This gives the protein CASSLAGGQTSGNTIYF.

This chain connects TRBV9 to TRBJ2-1; 10 bases map to TRBD2. The CDR3 extends over 17 amino acids. V shed 0 bases and J 4 bases; nucleotides not matched to a gene: 7. Germline V gene lookup returns CDR1 SGDLS and CDR2 YYNGEE. Here the CDR3 DNA reads TGTGCCAGCAGCGTAGCTACTATAGCGGGAGGATACAATGAGCAGTTCTTC. The encoded protein is CASSVATIAGGYNEQFF.

The rearrangement links TRBV18 to TRBJ2-7, with TRBD2 identical over 7 bases. This CDR3 contains 14 residues. CDR1 is KGHSH and CDR2 is LQKENI in the germline V gene. V gave up 1 base and J gave up 3 bases; unmatched junction bases: 3. The CDR3 protein is CASSPQGTNYEQYF. The CDR3 DNA follows: TGTGCCAGCTCACCACAAGGGACTAACTACGAGCAGTACTTC. Full variable domain (remainder filled in from reference TRBV18 and TRBJ2-7): NAGVMQNPRHLVRRRGQEARLRCSPMKGHSHVYWYRQLPEEGLKFMVYLQKENIIDESGMPKERFSAEFPKEGPSILRIQQVVRGDSAAYFCASSPQGTNYEQYFGPGTRLTVT.

V and J are TRBV3-1 (or the pseudogene TRBV3-2) and TRBJ1-3, with a tentative D call TRBD1 (5 bases). V shed 8 bases and J shed 4 bases, with 21 bases lying between them. Germline-derived CDR1 and CDR2 are LGHDT and YNNKEL (reference sequence). CDR3 length equals 16 residues. For the CDR3, the DNA is TGTGCCAGCCACGATACGCAGGGTCAGGGAGGAAACACCATATATTTT. This gives the protein CASHDTQGQGGNTIYF.

This clone was found many times. V is TRBV6-1 and J is TRBJ2-2; D remains unclear. This CDR3 has 14 residues. The ends were cut back, 3 bases at V and 3 bases at J, with 8 bases in the middle. Germline V gene lookup returns CDR1 MNHNS and CDR2 SASEGT. The CDR3 sequence is CASSDKPDTGELFF. In DNA form, the CDR3 reads TGTGCCAGCAGTGATAAACCGGACACCGGGGAGCTGTTTTTT.

The genes are TRBV4-1 and TRBJ2-1; 8 bases map to TRBD2. J lost 8 bases, V lost 1 base, and 10 bases had no gene match. Per germline, CDR1 MGHRA and CDR2 YSYEKL. The CDR3 has 16 amino acids. The CDR3 sequence is CASSQVGTSGRDEQFF. CDR3 in DNA: TGCGCCAGCAGCCAAGTAGGGACTAGTGGGAGGGATGAGCAGTTCTTC.

V usage is TRBV6-1 and J usage is TRBJ2-7; 11 bases are shared with TRBD1. Germline V gene lookup returns CDR1 MNHNS and CDR2 SASEGT. This CDR3 spans 15 amino acids. The V gene end was trimmed by 2 bases and the J gene end by 3 bases; junction bases not matched to a gene: 3. For the CDR3, the DNA is TGTGCCAGCAGTGAAAAAGGGACAGGGGGCTACGAGCAGTACTTC. Protein: CASSEKGTGGYEQYF.

The chain's CDR3 is CASSLASGGLFF. The CDR3 bases are TGTGCCAGCAGCTTAGCTTCCGGGGGACTTTTCTTT. The chain couples TRBV7-2 to TRBJ1-1, with a weak D call TRBD1 (5 bases). CDR3 length: 12 residues. V dropped 0 bases and J dropped 13 bases, with 12 bases sitting between them. Germline CDR1 SGHTA, CDR2 FQGNSA.